The TCR beta chain described here comes from a study of blood T cell repertoires in COVID-19. This clone was recorded once. An end of the junction does not agree with germline; a read error may underlie this. Repertoires were generated with immunoSEQ multiplex PCR, while TCRdb's copy carries only in-frame clones and drops some. The data show approximately 240,000 clones, about 86% seen once. The specimen was PBMCs or T cells enriched from blood (not recorded which). The receptor was derived from a middle-aged woman with acute COVID-19.

The CDR3 region has the DNA TGTGCCGGAACCCTAAGGGGGGGACGGGACTTC. It translates to CAGTLRGGRDF. The chain joins TRBV30 to TRBJ1-2, with a possible D match to TRBD1 (6 bases). This CDR3 has 11 residues. Germline V CDR1 and CDR2: GTSNPN, SVGIG (reference sequence).